The rows below give T cell receptor beta chains drawn from one sample of a study of cytomegalovirus exposure and HLA in healthy donors. Produced via immunoSEQ multiplex PCR; TCRdb's table is partial and in-frame only. This table holds 150,000 to 200,000 clones, over 9.5% found once. The sequenced sample consisted of PBMCs. The origin of the receptors is a man aged 50-60 years in good health and CMV-seropositive. The CDR3 runs from the conserved cysteine through the conserved F or W. D genes are given only for firm matches. Expanded clones get a size class; other rows say once, few or many, or leave the size out.

v_call: TRBV27; clone_size: few; j_call: TRBJ1-1; d_call: -; cdr3_aa: CASRRWEGNTEAFF; cdr3_nt: TGTGCCAGCAGGAGATGGGAGGGGAACACTGAAGCTTTCTTT
v_call: TRBV5-1; clone_size: -; j_call: TRBJ1-1; d_call: -; cdr3_aa: CASSLQGIGGFF; cdr3_nt: TGCGCCAGCAGCTTACAGGGAATCGGAGGTTTCTTT
v_call: TRBV23-1; clone_size: once; j_call: TRBJ1-1; d_call: -; cdr3_aa: CASSQSIQGRRAEAFF; cdr3_nt: TGCGCCAGCAGTCAATCGATTCAGGGGCGCCGGGCTGAAGCTTTCTTT
v_call: TRBV20-1; clone_size: few; j_call: TRBJ1-6; d_call: -; cdr3_aa: CSALDSPLHF; cdr3_nt: TGCAGTGCACTCGATTCACCCCTCCACTTT
v_call: TRBV9; clone_size: few; j_call: TRBJ1-2; d_call: -; cdr3_aa: CASSVTTEEGYGYTF; cdr3_nt: TGTGCCAGCAGCGTAACGACAGAGGAAGGCTATGGCTACACCTTC
v_call: TRBV7-4; clone_size: -; j_call: TRBJ2-2; d_call: TRBD1; cdr3_aa: CASSCPGQYDLGLDSTGELFF; cdr3_nt: TGTGCCAGCAGCTGTCCGGGACAGTACGATTTAGGGTTGGATAGCACCGGGGAGCTGTTTTTT
v_call: TRBV7-6; clone_size: -; j_call: TRBJ1-6; d_call: -; cdr3_aa: CASSLEQTNSPLHF; cdr3_nt: TGTGCCAGCAGCTTAGAACAGACTAATTCACCCCTCCACTTT
v_call: TRBV28; clone_size: few; j_call: TRBJ1-4; d_call: -; cdr3_aa: CASTGGARGEKLFF; cdr3_nt: TGTGCCAGCACTGGGGGGGCGAGAGGGGAAAAACTGTTTTTT
v_call: TRBV30; clone_size: few; j_call: TRBJ2-7; d_call: -; cdr3_aa: CAWSVQSGERQYF; cdr3_nt: TGTGCCTGGAGTGTACAGTCAGGGGAGAGGCAGTACTTC
v_call: TRBV4-3; clone_size: -; j_call: TRBJ1-5; d_call: -; cdr3_aa: CASSQDPPGYNQPQHF; cdr3_nt: TGCGCCAGCAGCCAAGATCCCCCAGGGTACAATCAGCCCCAGCATTTT
v_call: TRBV7-9; clone_size: -; j_call: TRBJ2-5; d_call: -; cdr3_aa: CASSPTGQETQYF; cdr3_nt: TGTGCCAGCAGCCCGACGGGCCAAGAGACCCAGTACTTC
v_call: TRBV11-3; clone_size: few; j_call: TRBJ1-1; d_call: -; cdr3_aa: CASSPRDFLGTEAFF; cdr3_nt: TGTGCCAGCAGCCCAAGGGACTTCCTCGGCACTGAAGCTTTCTTT
v_call: TRBV10-3; clone_size: -; j_call: TRBJ2-3; d_call: TRBD1; cdr3_aa: CATAPQGTDTQYF; cdr3_nt: TGTGCCACGGCCCCACAGGGGACAGATACGCAGTATTTT
v_call: TRBV11-1; clone_size: few; j_call: TRBJ2-5; d_call: TRBD2; cdr3_aa: CANGGEGVDETQYF; cdr3_nt: TGTGCTAACGGGGGGGAGGGAGTGGACGAGACCCAGTACTTC
v_call: TRBV11-3; clone_size: -; j_call: TRBJ1-1; d_call: -; cdr3_aa: CASSFGWNTEAFF; cdr3_nt: TGTGCCAGCAGCTTCGGGTGGAACACTGAAGCTTTCTTT
v_call: TRBV4-3; clone_size: -; j_call: TRBJ2-1; d_call: -; cdr3_aa: CASSQDLEGDLFAGEYNEQFF; cdr3_nt: TGCGCCAGCAGCCAAGATTTGGAGGGGGATTTGTTTGCGGGGGAGTACAATGAGCAGTTCTTC
v_call: TRBV4-2; clone_size: -; j_call: TRBJ2-5; d_call: TRBD1; cdr3_aa: CASSLGTGRETQYF; cdr3_nt: TGTGCCAGCAGCTTGGGGACAGGGAGAGAGACCCAGTACTTC
v_call: TRBV10-1; clone_size: -; j_call: TRBJ1-2; d_call: -; cdr3_aa: CASSDSALGGGVAGYTF; cdr3_nt: TGCGCCAGCAGTGACTCGGCTCTCGGCGGAGGGGTGGCCGGCTACACCTTC
v_call: TRBV28; clone_size: few; j_call: TRBJ2-2; d_call: TRBD1; cdr3_aa: CASRRTGFRTGELFF; cdr3_nt: TGTGCCAGCAGACGGACAGGGTTTCGCACCGGGGAGCTGTTTTTT
v_call: TRBV28; clone_size: few; j_call: TRBJ2-5; d_call: TRBD2; cdr3_aa: CASRGAGGEETQYF; cdr3_nt: TGTGCCAGCAGGGGAGCGGGGGGGGAAGAGACCCAGTACTTC
v_call: TRBV5-5; clone_size: -; j_call: TRBJ1-5; d_call: TRBD1; cdr3_aa: CASSSTGVEQPQHF; cdr3_nt: TGTGCCAGCAGCTCGACAGGGGTAGAGCAGCCCCAGCATTTT